The 10 T cell receptor beta chains below all came from one sample that was sequenced in a study of T cell repertoires in cytomegalovirus infection. What these receptors recognize is not known. TCRdb reanalysed the reads using MiXCR and keeps one entry per CDR3 protein. The sample records about 110,000 distinct CDR3 sequences, around 45% being singletons. The specimen comprised CD8+ T cells from cultured PBMCs, sampled from culture after CMV antigen stimulation. All receptors come from a human donor in good health (CMV status not recorded). Some clones in this sample may be carry-over from other donors' samples.

In this sample, this clonotype turned up a few times. The chain joins TRBV19 to TRBJ1-1; 8 positions match TRBD1. Trimming at V came to 2 bases and at J to 2 bases, leaving 13 bases not matched to a gene. The CDR3 has 18 amino acids. Looked up from germline, CDR1 is LNHDA and CDR2 is SQIVND (reference sequence). The CDR3 DNA sequence: TGTGCCAGTAGTATATACCCTGATCAGGGGGCTCGAAACACTGAAGCTTTCTTT. This sequence encodes CASSIYPDQGARNTEAFF.

The genes are TRBV6-8 and TRBJ2-2, with 10 bases that match TRBD2. This CDR3 contains 17 residues. Germline V CDR1 and CDR2: MNHGY, SAAAGT. V was pared by 0 bases and J by 5 bases, with 6 bases of the junction left unmatched. The CDR3 here is CASSYSGLAGDTGELFF. The CDR3 coding sequence is TGTGCCAGCAGTTACTCAGGGCTAGCGGGGGATACCGGGGAGCTGTTTTTT.

This clonotype was counted many times. The chain uses TRBV2 and TRBJ2-1, with D hard to call. Looked up from germline, CDR1 is SNHLY and CDR2 is FYNNEI. This CDR3 spans 13 amino acids. Trimming removed 5 bases from V and 7 bases from J, with 12 bases in between. Here the CDR3 reads CASSPPDRNEQFF. CDR3 in DNA: TGTGCCAGCAGTCCGCCCGACCGGAATGAGCAGTTCTTC.

This clonotype has more than one count but fewer than ten. The chain carries TRBV5-1 and TRBJ1-1; the D is unclear. Germline V gene lookup returns CDR1 SGHRS and CDR2 YFSETQ. The CDR3 length is 14 residues. The V gene lost 6 bases and the J gene lost 5 bases, with 17 bases spanning the gap. CDR3 nucleotide sequence: TGCGCCAGCAACCCCGGGCAGGACGGTACTGAAGCTTTCTTT. Residues: CASNPGQDGTEAFF.

The J gene is TRBJ1-4, the V gene TRBV12-3 or TRBV12-4; weak D call: TRBD1 (6 bases). The CDR3 loop spans 14 amino acids. V lost 3 bases, J lost 7 bases, and 12 bases lay in between. The CDR3 loop reads CASSFGGSGEKLFF. The CDR3 nucleotides are TGTGCCAGCAGTTTTGGGGGCTCGGGTGAAAAACTGTTTTTT.

V is TRBV7-9 and J is TRBJ2-5; no firm D call. V was pared by 5 bases and J by 5 bases, with 18 bases between. The length of the CDR3 is 15 residues. Germline CDR1 and CDR2: SEHNR and FQNEAQ (reference sequence). CDR3 in amino acids: CASSTQLEFLETQYF. As DNA, the CDR3 is TGTGCCAGCAGCACACAATTAGAATTTTTGGAGACCCAGTACTTC.

The chain uses TRBV7-3 and TRBJ2-7; 10 positions agree with TRBD1. This CDR3 is 15 amino acids long. The V gene end was trimmed by 0 bases and the J gene end by 6 bases; junction bases not matched to a gene: 5. The germline CDR1 and CDR2 sequences are SGHTA and FQGTGA. This chain's CDR3 is CASSLTGTGVGEQYF. In nucleotides, the CDR3 is TGTGCCAGCAGCTTAACCGGGACAGGGGTTGGCGAGCAGTACTTC.

In its sample, this clonotype was seen a few times. V usage is TRBV12-3 or TRBV12-4 and J usage is TRBJ2-2; TRBD2 is a possible D gene (6 bases). CDR3 length: 14 amino acids. V was trimmed by 11 bases and J by 7 bases, leaving 20 bases between them. CDR3: CAAHLAREGGELFF. For the CDR3, the DNA is TGTGCCGCCCACCTAGCGAGAGAGGGCGGGGAGCTGTTTTTT.

The sample holds a few counts of this clonotype. The chain couples TRBV5-5 to TRBJ2-1, with 13 bases fitting TRBD2. The CDR3 has 17 amino acids. Germline trimming cut 2 bases from V and 7 bases from J; bases unmatched to any gene: 9. The germline V gene encodes CDR1 SGHKS and CDR2 YYEKEE (reference sequence). CDR3 bases: TGTGCCAGCAGCTTAAGACTAGCGGGGGGCCAAGGGAATGAGCAGTTCTTC. Translation gives CASSLRLAGGQGNEQFF.

The CDR3 DNA reads as TGCGCCAGCAGCGGAACTAGCGGGACAGGGAATGAGCAGTTCTTC. Translated: CASSGTSGTGNEQFF. The gene calls are TRBV5-1 and TRBJ2-1; D is perhaps TRBD2 (10 bases). The CDR3 loop spans 15 amino acids. V gave up 4 bases and J gave up 7 bases, with 18 bases separating them. Germline values: CDR1 SGHRS, CDR2 YFSETQ.